The 28 T cell receptor beta chains below all came from one sample that was sequenced in a study of control samples from healthy donors and cancer patients. Clones were read by immunoSEQ multiplex PCR, and TCRdb kept only the in-frame ones, dropping some. Counted here are about 61,000 clones, 85% to 90% occurring once; the ten biggest clones make up 6%. The sample comprised PBMCs. Receptors originate from a man aged 55 to 70 with colorectal cancer.

This chain links TRBV30 with TRBJ2-7; D is ambiguous. CDR3 length: 10 residues. Germline-derived CDR1 and CDR2 are GTSNPN and SVGIG (reference sequence). Trimming stripped 4 bases from V and 12 bases from J, with 13 bases between. The CDR3 region has the DNA TGTGCCTGGATTTCCACCGTGCCGTACTTC. Its translation is CAWISTVPYF.

This rearrangement joins TRBV6-4 to TRBJ2-2, with TRBD1 as a possible D gene (5 bases). Trimming shortened V by 4 bases and J by 7 bases, and 10 bases separated the two germline ends. CDR3 length: 13 amino acids. Germline lookup yields CDR1 MRHNA and CDR2 SNTAGT. This CDR3 reads CASSAQGHGELFF. CDR3 DNA: TGTGCCAGCAGTGCCCAGGGTCACGGGGAGCTGTTTTTT.

CDR3: CASSLWGGNEQFF. As DNA, the CDR3 is TGTGCCAGCAGTTTGTGGGGCGGCAATGAGCAGTTCTTC. The rearrangement joins TRBV6-4 to TRBJ2-1; a weak D match, TRBD1 (5 bases). The CDR3 extends over 13 amino acids. The germline CDR1 and CDR2 sequences are MRHNA and SNTAGT. The V end lost 5 bases, the J end lost 6 bases, and 11 bases lay between the germline ends.

V usage is TRBV7-9 and J usage is TRBJ1-2, with 7 bases fitting TRBD1. CDR1 and CDR2 (germline): SEHNR, FQNEAQ (reference sequence). Trimming took 2 bases from V and 3 from J; bases not matched to a gene: 3. The CDR3 is 14 amino acids. CDR3 sequence reads: CASSLTGAHYGYTF. In DNA, the CDR3 is TGTGCCAGCAGCTTAACAGGGGCGCACTATGGCTACACCTTC. Filled out from reference TRBV7-9 and TRBJ1-2, the complete variable domain reads DTGVSQNPRHKITKRGQNVTFRCDPISEHNRLYWYRQTLGQGPEFLTYFQNEAQLEKSRLLSDRFSAERPKGSFSTLEIQRTEQGDSAMYLCASSLTGAHYGYTFGSGTRLTVV.

The chain joins TRBV9 to TRBJ2-1, with D possibly being TRBD2 (7 bases). The ends were cut back, 10 bases at V and 4 bases at J, with 27 bases in the middle. The CDR3 contains 17 residues. Per the germline V gene, CDR1 is SGDLS and CDR2 is YYNGEE. The DNA of the CDR3 is TGTGCCCGCCGCGCTCCCGGGGGCGGGGGTAAATACAATGAGCAGTTCTTC. Its translation is CARRAPGGGGKYNEQFF.

The V call is TRBV2, the J call TRBJ1-6, with TRBD1 identical over 8 bases. The length of the CDR3 is 16 residues. CDR1 is SNHLY, CDR2 FYNNEI, per germline. After removal of 1 base from V and 8 bases from J, the junction contained 7 bases not matched to a gene. In DNA, the CDR3 is TGTGCCAGCAGTGAAGGTGCAGGGGGCCAGTATTCACCCCTCCACTTT. Translated: CASSEGAGGQYSPLHF.

The rearrangement uses TRBV9 and TRBJ2-3; D tentatively fits TRBD1 or TRBD2 (7 bases each). The length of the CDR3 is 16 residues. V was shortened by 4 bases and J by 6 bases, with 21 bases between the two germline ends. Germline V gives CDR1 SGDLS, CDR2 YYNGEE. The CDR3 DNA reads TGTGCCAGCAGCCCCCGCGGCGTGCAGGGGGGGGATACGCAGTATTTT. Protein sequence: CASSPRGVQGGDTQYF.

The chain employs TRBV7-9 and TRBJ2-2, with D hard to call. V lost 5 bases, J lost 2 bases, and 3 bases lay in between. The CDR3 length is 12 residues. Germline V CDR1 and CDR2: SEHNR, FQNEAQ (reference sequence). In DNA form, the CDR3 reads TGTGCCAGCAGCACTAACACCGGGGAGCTGTTTTTT. This translates into CASSTNTGELFF.

V usage is TRBV5-1 and J usage is TRBJ1-1; TRBD1 might be the D (6 bases). Trimming stripped 7 bases from V and 1 base from J, with 11 bases between. CDR1 SGHRS and CDR2 YFSETQ come from the germline V gene. The CDR3 contains 13 residues. In DNA, the CDR3 is TGCGCCAGCGCCACGGACAGGAACACTGAAGCTTTCTTT. Translation gives CASATDRNTEAFF.

For the CDR3, the DNA is TGTGCTAGTGGCCCTCCGCCCACTTGGAACACCGGGGAGCTGTTTTTT. Encoded protein: CASGPPPTWNTGELFF. J is TRBJ2-2 and V is TRBV12-5, with no clear D. This CDR3 has 16 residues. Trimming cost V 6 bases and J 1 base, with 15 bases left between them. The germline V gene has CDR1 LGHNT and CDR2 FRNRAP.

The rearrangement joins TRBV7-2 to TRBJ1-2, with 8 bases lining up with TRBD1. Germline V CDR1 and CDR2: SGHTA, FQGNSA. The CDR3 runs to 15 residues. The V gene end was trimmed by 3 bases and the J gene end by 0 bases; junction bases not matched to a gene: 3. Here the CDR3 reads CASSFSGQANYGYTF. The CDR3 nucleotides read TGTGCCAGCAGCTTCTCGGGACAGGCTAACTATGGCTACACCTTC.

In the case of this clone: Other DNA sequences in this specimen translate into the identical CDR3. The chain recombines TRBV24-1 with TRBJ2-7; D call uncertain. CDR1 and CDR2 from the germline V gene are KGHDR and SFDVKD. V was trimmed by 3 bases and J by 3 bases, leaving 2 bases between them. The CDR3 loop spans 11 amino acids. The chain's CDR3 is CATSDLYEQYF. CDR3 nucleotide sequence: TGTGCCACCAGTGATCTCTACGAGCAGTACTTC.

The rearrangement uses TRBV28 and TRBJ1-1; no firm D call. V was pared by 8 bases and J by 4 bases, with 17 bases between. The V gene's germline CDR1 is MDHEN and CDR2 SYDVKM. CDR3 length: 14 residues. The CDR3 DNA reads as TGTGCCAGCGCCTCAGACCCGGGGTTCACTGAAGCTTTCTTT. Residues: CASASDPGFTEAFF.

The V and J genes are TRBV21-1 and TRBJ2-7; the DNA was not compared with TRBD1, the D call given in the table. TRBV21-1 is noted as a pseudogene. CDR3 size: 14 residues. The CDR3 protein is CASSKPGFPYEQYF. DNA for the CDR3: TGTGCCAGCAGCAAACCAGGGTTCCCCTACGAGCAGTACTTC.

The chain has TRBV25-1 and TRBJ2-7; no firm D call. Germline V gene sequence: CDR1 MGHDK, CDR2 SYGVNS. Between the trimmed V and J ends, which lost 6 bases and 6 bases, there was a span of 15 bases. CDR3 length: 13 residues. The CDR3 sequence: CASSHPPLGEQYF. CDR3 DNA: TGTGCCAGCAGCCACCCGCCCCTGGGCGAGCAGTACTTC.

This clone was seen a single time. The chain employs TRBV5-5 and TRBJ2-7, with TRBD1 matching 8 bases. This CDR3 has 13 amino acids. V shed 4 bases and J 4 bases; nucleotides not matched to a gene: 4. The germline V gene encodes CDR1 SGHKS and CDR2 YYEKEE (reference sequence). The DNA of the CDR3 is TGTGCCAGCAGCAGCGGACAGGGTTACGAGCAGTACTTC. Translating it yields CASSSGQGYEQYF.

V gene TRBV18 combines with J gene TRBJ2-2; D is unresolved. This CDR3 region has 19 residues. V shed 2 bases and J shed 1 base, with 20 bases lying between them. The germline CDR1 and CDR2 sequences are KGHSH and LQKENI. CDR3 nucleotides: TGTGCCAGCTCACCAGTAAGTCATTCGAGGAGCCAGAACACCGGGGAGCTGTTTTTT. It is translated as CASSPVSHSRSQNTGELFF.

This chain uses TRBV10-1 with TRBJ2-2; TRBD2 agrees at 15 bases. The trim removed 5 bases at V and 6 bases at J, leaving 4 bases unmatched. The CDR3 consists of 16 residues. Germline V gene data show CDR1 as WNHNN and CDR2 as SYGVQD (reference sequence). The CDR3 region has the DNA TGCGCCAGCAGTCGCGGACTAGCGGGGGGGCCCGGGGAGCTGTTTTTT. Protein sequence: CASSRGLAGGPGELFF.

The chain carries TRBV3-1 (or the pseudogene TRBV3-2) and TRBJ2-7; TRBD1 aligns across 7 bases. Germline V gene lookup returns CDR1 LGHDT and CDR2 YNNKEL (reference sequence). V trimming: 4 bases; J trimming: 5 bases; junction bases outside the gene matches: 8. This CDR3 contains 14 residues. DNA for the CDR3: TGTGCCAGCAGCCGAGTAGACAGGGCCCACGAGCAGTACTTC. This sequence encodes CASSRVDRAHEQYF.

This clone was detected only a few times. The chain is built from TRBV14 and TRBJ1-1; TRBD1 aligns across 8 bases. CDR3 length: 13 residues. CDR1 is SGHDN and CDR2 is FVKESK in the germline V gene. V was pared by 4 bases and J by 11 bases, with 9 bases of the junction left unmatched. The CDR3 is CASSPRQGLRAFF. DNA for the CDR3: TGTGCCAGCAGCCCCCGACAGGGGCTGCGGGCTTTCTTT.

This chain links TRBV30 with TRBJ2-5; 12 nucleotides match TRBD2. This CDR3 has 15 amino acids. Germline trimming cut 4 bases from V and 4 bases from J; bases unmatched to any gene: 7. The germline V gene encodes CDR1 GTSNPN and CDR2 SVGIG (reference sequence). CDR3 DNA: TGTGCCTGGACCCAACTAGCGGGGGGCGGAGAGACCCAGTACTTC. Residues: CAWTQLAGGGETQYF.

The rearrangement uses TRBV11-1 and TRBJ1-6; 7 bases are shared with TRBD1. V lost 5 bases and J lost 4; bases outside the gene matches: 5. CDR3 length equals 15 residues. The germline gives CDR1 SGHAT, CDR2 FQDESV (reference sequence). Written as DNA, the CDR3 is TGTGCCAGCAGCCGAGGGGACAGATATAATTCACCCCTCCACTTT. Amino acid sequence: CASSRGDRYNSPLHF.

The V gene is TRBV7-9, the J gene TRBJ1-1; the D gene is possibly TRBD1 (6 bases). The germline V and J ends were trimmed by 7 bases and 2 bases, with 11 bases remaining between them. The CDR3 loop spans 13 amino acids. Germline V gene lookup returns CDR1 SEHNR and CDR2 FQNEAQ (reference sequence). CDR3 region: CASTPDRNTEAFF. CDR3 coding DNA: TGTGCCAGCACCCCGGACAGAAACACTGAAGCTTTCTTT. The full variable domain, with the rest looked up from reference TRBV7-9 and TRBJ1-1, is DTGVSQNPRHKITKRGQNVTFRCDPISEHNRLYWYRQTLGQGPEFLTYFQNEAQLEKSRLLSDRFSAERPKGSFSTLEIQRTEQGDSAMYLCASTPDRNTEAFFGQGTRLTVV.

The chain carries TRBV5-1 and TRBJ2-2; D is unclear. The CDR3 is 12 amino acids. Trimming took off 1 base at V and 4 bases at J, with 2 bases between the two ends. The germline V gene encodes CDR1 SGHRS and CDR2 YFSETQ. The CDR3 DNA follows: TGCGCCAGCAGCTTGACCACCGGGGAGCTGTTTTTT. As protein: CASSLTTGELFF.

This chain joins TRBV11-2 and TRBJ1-2, with D tentatively TRBD1 (5 bases). CDR3 length equals 16 residues. The germline V gene has CDR1 SGHAT and CDR2 FQNNGV. V was shortened by 4 bases and J by 3 bases, with 18 bases between the two germline ends. The CDR3 protein is CASSSLSGTGDYGYTF. CDR3 coding DNA: TGTGCCAGCAGCTCTCTCTCCGGGACGGGGGACTATGGCTACACCTTC.

CDR3 DNA sequence: TGTGCCAGCAAGGAGGGGGGGAAACTGTTTTTT. This encodes CASKEGGKLFF. The J gene is TRBJ1-4, the V gene TRBV28, with D possibly TRBD1 on 6 matching bases. Trimming took 7 bases from V and 11 from J, leaving 11 bases between them. The CDR3 extends over 11 amino acids. Germline V gene sequence: CDR1 MDHEN, CDR2 SYDVKM.

The chain links TRBV6-6 to TRBJ1-1; D uncertain. This CDR3 is 11 amino acids long. The germline V gene encodes CDR1 MNHNY and CDR2 SVGAGI (reference sequence). The V end lost 8 bases, the J end lost 10 bases, and 14 bases lay between the germline ends. The CDR3 reads CASASPLGAFF. The CDR3 nucleotides are TGTGCCAGCGCTTCTCCCTTGGGAGCTTTCTTT.

The V gene is TRBV11-1, the J gene TRBJ2-3; D possibly corresponds to TRBD2 (5 bases). V was clipped by 4 bases and J by 4 bases, with 18 bases between them. This CDR3 contains 16 residues. The germline V gene encodes CDR1 SGHAT and CDR2 FQDESV (reference sequence). The CDR3 DNA sequence: TGTGCCAGCAGCTCGTACACCTCTAGCTCTCCAGATACGCAGTATTTT. Translating gives CASSSYTSSSPDTQYF.